This is a list of T cell receptor beta chains from one sample in a study of T-cell reconstitution after alpha-beta-depleted transplantation in children. TCRdb re-derived calls from the PCR reads in MiXCR, one entry per CDR3 protein. The table has about 980,000 distinct CDR3 sequences, 25% to 35% seen once. The sequenced sample was PBMCs, mostly from graft donor cells, obtained 360 days after TCRalphabeta/CD19-depleted stem cell transplant. Receptor source: a boy in the first two years of life who had a stem cell transplant for SCID, so the T cells may come from the graft donor. CDR3s include the opening cysteine and the closing phenylalanine or tryptophan. The D gene is left open where the match is weak. Some rows have no size entry. The others give once, few or many, or a class for an expanded clone.

NA | NA | TRBJ2-1 | TRBV4-1 | TGCGCCAGCAGCCCTTCGGGACTGCCGCGGGGTGAGCAGTTCTTC | CASSPSGLPRGEQFF
many | NA | TRBJ2-1 | TRBV5-1 | TGCGCCAGCAGCTTAAAAGGGTATAATGAGCAGTTCTTC | CASSLKGYNEQFF
few | NA | TRBJ2-5 | TRBV5-1 | TGCGCCAGCAGCTTGCTAGCAAACCGCCAAGAGACCCAGTACTTC | CASSLLANRQETQYF
NA | TRBD1 | TRBJ1-3 | TRBV7-9 | TGTGCCAGCAGCCAGGACAGGGTGGGAAACACCATATATTTT | CASSQDRVGNTIYF
NA | NA | TRBJ1-5 | TRBV7-2 | TGTGCCAGCAGCTCCTCGACAGCCCCAGGGCAGCCCCAGCATTTT | CASSSSTAPGQPQHF
few | TRBD1 | TRBJ2-7 | TRBV18 | TGTGCCAGCACGCCGGGACAGGTGAGGTCCTACGAGCAGTACTTC | CASTPGQVRSYEQYF
NA | TRBD1 | TRBJ2-7 | TRBV27 | TGTGCCAGCAGTTTATCGTTCCTTGGACAGGGGACCTACGAGCAGTACTTC | CASSLSFLGQGTYEQYF
NA | TRBD1 | TRBJ2-6 | TRBV29-1 | TGCAGCGTCGACAGGGGGCCCGGGGCCAACGTCCTGACTTTC | CSVDRGPGANVLTF
few | TRBD1 | TRBJ1-1 | TRBV20-1 | TGCAGTGCTAGAACGGGACAGCCCCTAAGGTCTGAAGCTTTCTTT | CSARTGQPLRSEAFF
NA | NA | TRBJ2-3 | TRBV5-1 | TGCGCCAGCAGCTTCCCGGTCGGGGCAGATACGCAGTATTTT | CASSFPVGADTQYF
few | NA | TRBJ2-2 | TRBV7-6 | TGTGCCAGCAGCTTATCGTTTGGGGTCACCGGGGAGCTGTTTTTT | CASSLSFGVTGELFF
few | TRBD2 | TRBJ2-3 | TRBV9 | TGTGCCAGCAGCGTAGGGGCTAGCGGGGGAGCAGATACGCAGTATTTT | CASSVGASGGADTQYF
few | TRBD2 | TRBJ2-1 | TRBV28 | TGTGCCAGCAGTTCCACCGGACTAGCGGGGGGGAGGACCTACAATGAGCAGTTCTTC | CASSSTGLAGGRTYNEQFF
NA | NA | TRBJ2-6 | TRBV11-2 | TGTGCCAGCAGCAACCACCAGACTGGGGCCAACGTCCTGACTTTC | CASSNHQTGANVLTF
NA | NA | TRBJ2-3 | TRBV7-9 | TGTGCCAGCAAGGGGACGGCGTCGGTCCCGCAGTATTTT | CASKGTASVPQYF
many | TRBD2 | TRBJ2-2 | TRBV11-2 | TGTGCCAGCAGCTTACCCGTCGGGGGAGGGACCGGGGAGCTGTTTTTT | CASSLPVGGGTGELFF
few | TRBD1 | TRBJ2-7 | TRBV2 | TGTGCCAGCAGGGACAGGGTGAACGAGCAGTACTTC | CASRDRVNEQYF
NA | TRBD1 | TRBJ1-2 | TRBV29-1 | TGCAGCGCCTGGACAGGAGACGGCTACACCTTC | CSAWTGDGYTF
few | TRBD1 | TRBJ1-6 | TRBV28 | TGTGCCAGCAGTTCCCCGACAGGGAGTGGGACTTATAATTCACCCCTCCACTTT | CASSSPTGSGTYNSPLHF
few | NA | TRBJ1-1 | TRBV12-3/TRBV12-4 | TGTGCCAGCAGTTTGTCAGGGGTATCGACTGAAGCTTTCTTT | CASSLSGVSTEAFF
few | TRBD1 | TRBJ1-1 | TRBV6-1 | TGTGCCAGCAGACCTAGGACAGGGGGGGGAACTATGAACACTGAAGCTTTCTTT | CASRPRTGGGTMNTEAFF
NA | NA | TRBJ2-5 | TRBV7-8 | TGTGCCAGCAGCTTAGCGCAGGGGGGCTTCCAAGAGACCCAGTACTTC | CASSLAQGGFQETQYF
NA | NA | TRBJ2-7 | TRBV25-1 | TGTGCCAGCAGTGTTACGGACAGAACCTACGAGCAGTACTTC | CASSVTDRTYEQYF
few | TRBD1 | TRBJ2-2 | TRBV2 | TGTGCCAGCTTCCGGGACAGGGGAATAGCTGGGGAGCTGTTTTTT | CASFRDRGIAGELFF
NA | TRBD2 | TRBJ2-2 | TRBV7-3 | TGTGCCAGCAGCTTATCGTCTAGCGGGGGGGTTACCGGGGAGCTGTTTTTT | CASSLSSSGGVTGELFF
NA | TRBD2 | TRBJ2-5 | TRBV4-2 | TGTGCCAGCAGCCAAGTCGCACTAGCGGGGGCAAACCAAGAGACCCAGTACTTC | CASSQVALAGANQETQYF
NA | TRBD1 | TRBJ2-7 | TRBV29-1 | TGCAGCGTTGTCGGGACAGCTTCTTACGAGCAGTACTTC | CSVVGTASYEQYF
NA | TRBD1 | TRBJ1-1 | TRBV28 | TGTGCCAGCAGTTTCCCCGGGGCAGGGGGCACTGAAGCTTTCTTT | CASSFPGAGGTEAFF
NA | NA | TRBJ2-7 | TRBV10-3 | TGTGCCATCAGTGACCCATGGGACCGCCGATACGAGCAGTACTTC | CAISDPWDRRYEQYF
NA | NA | TRBJ2-1 | TRBV3-1 | TGTGCCAGCAGCCAAGTCAGGCTACCCTACCGCAATGAGCAGTTCTTC | CASSQVRLPYRNEQFF
NA | NA | TRBJ2-7 | TRBV7-2 | TGTGCCAGCAGCTCCCGGGCCCCCTACGAGCAGTACTTC | CASSSRAPYEQYF
NA | TRBD2 | TRBJ2-3 | TRBV12-3/TRBV12-4 | TGTGCCAGCAGTCCCCGCCCCGGACTAGCGAAAACAGATACGCAGTATTTT | CASSPRPGLAKTDTQYF
few | NA | TRBJ1-1 | TRBV20-1 | TGCAGTGCGAGCAGGGGATTTAGTGAAGCTTTCTTT | CSASRGFSEAFF
NA | TRBD2 | TRBJ2-3 | TRBV11-2 | TGTGCCAGCAGCCCGACTAGCGGGGCCACAGATACGCAGTATTTT | CASSPTSGATDTQYF
NA | NA | TRBJ1-5 | TRBV24-1 | TGTGCCACCAGTGGTAGCGGGCTAAGCAATCAGCCCCAGCATTTT | CATSGSGLSNQPQHF
few | NA | TRBJ2-7 | TRBV5-1 | TGCGCCAGCAGCTTGGGGGGACATGCCTACGAGCAGTACTTC | CASSLGGHAYEQYF
NA | NA | TRBJ2-2 | TRBV4-3 | TGCGCCAGCAGCCAGGCCGGATGGATCGGGGAGCTGTTTTTT | CASSQAGWIGELFF
NA | NA | TRBJ1-2 | TRBV7-9 | TGTGCCAGCAGCTTGAGGGAACTCCACTATGGCTACACCTTC | CASSLRELHYGYTF
NA | NA | TRBJ2-3 | TRBV20-1 | TGCAGTGCTAGAGTGAACGCGGGTGCCCGTGCTAGCACAGATACGCAGTATTTT | CSARVNAGARASTDTQYF
few | NA | TRBJ1-1 | TRBV11-1 | TGTGCCAGCAGCTCAACCAGTTTATCCGGGGACCCTGAAGCTTTCTTT | CASSSTSLSGDPEAFF